The present T cell receptor beta chain was sequenced within a study of cytomegalovirus exposure and HLA in healthy donors. Study in general: Genotyping of nearly 400 donors showed that over 80% belonged to the Caucasian-associated ancestry cluster.

Per the germline V gene, CDR1 is LNHNV and CDR2 is YYDKDF (reference sequence). CDR3 length: 17 amino acids. Trimming took 3 bases from V and 1 from J, leaving 16 bases between them. The primer mix had 60 Vbeta and 13 Jbeta primers. Clones were read by immunoSEQ multiplex PCR, and TCRdb kept only the in-frame ones, dropping some. The data hold 160,000 or so clones, with 75% to 80% observed a single time. This clone was counted only a few times. Antigen specificity is unknown. Broader study findings: A reported reduction in N-insertions relative to the roughly 670-donor mean was seen in an Asian-associated ancestry cluster in a later analysis. In vitro, three CMV-associated chains proved specific for CMV antigens.

This sequence was found in a woman aged 40 to 49 in good health and CMV-seronegative. The material sequenced was PBMCs. The V and J genes are TRBV15 and TRBJ1-3; D is unclear. CDR3 sequence reads: CATSSSMDWPSGNTIYF. Here the CDR3 DNA reads TGTGCCACCAGCAGTAGCATGGATTGGCCATCTGGAAACACCATATATTTT.